Only a few counts were recorded for the clone carrying this T cell receptor (beta chain). Antigen unknown. This table comes from immunoSEQ multiplex PCR, and its TCRdb copy is limited to in-frame clones, with some not included. The sample lists 78,000 or so clones; around nine tenths were seen once. These data originate in a study of radiotherapy plus CTLA-4 blockade in lung cancer. Study-wide background: Among enrolled patients, over 15% responded and around 30% achieved disease control.

Trimming cost V 5 bases and J 7 bases; bases outside gene matches: 15. Germline lookup yields CDR1 MGHRA and CDR2 YSYEKL. This CDR3 has 18 amino acids. Study-level results: Radiotherapy with ipilimumab was followed by blood expansion of tumor-derived clones. Reports identified early blood T cell clone dynamics, with interferon-beta, as the best response predictor.

Patients in the study, people with chemo-refractory metastatic non-small-cell lung cancer, received focal radiation plus ipilimumab CTLA-4 blockade. This specimen was peripheral blood, taken from a patient treated with radiotherapy plus ipilimumab. J is TRBJ2-2 and V is TRBV4-1, with TRBD1 matching over 11 bases. The receptor was derived from a human donor with non-small cell lung cancer who had stable disease on radiotherapy plus ipilimumab. CDR3 region: CASSTRVSGQGGVGELFF. The DNA of the CDR3 is TGCGCCAGCAGCACTCGTGTCTCGGGACAGGGGGGTGTCGGGGAGCTGTTTTTT.